This TCR beta chain appears in the sequencing data of a study of cytomegalovirus exposure and HLA in healthy donors. Turning to the study itself: The approximately 130 validation repertoires and the 666 first-cohort repertoires shared a platform, a later analysis reported. Overall study results and limits: The tendency of first-cohort TCR clusters to co-occur in the 120 or so validation repertoires emerged from a later analysis. The classifier was said to identify cytomegalovirus status with high specificity and sensitivity.

TCRdb's table, derived via immunoSEQ multiplex PCR, lists solely in-frame clones and lacks some. The repertoire holds around 160,000 clones, with around four fifths as singletons. Regarding this clone: What it binds is not known.

This receptor was identified in a man aged 30 to 45 in good health and CMV-seropositive. Sequenced sample: PBMCs.

CDR3 sequence (DNA): TGCGCCAGCAGTGAGACAACTGGGGCCCCGGCACTTATGAACACTGAAGCTTTCTTT. Translated: CASSETTGAPALMNTEAFF. The chain couples TRBV10-1 to TRBJ1-1; D is perhaps TRBD1 (5 bases). V was cut by 2 bases and J by 0 bases, with 22 bases left in between. This CDR3 is built from 19 residues. CDR1 is WNHNN, CDR2 SYGVQD, per germline (reference sequence).